This T cell receptor beta chain was identified during a study of blood T cell repertoires in COVID-19. Overall study: Samples taken during acute and convalescent COVID-19 were collected in the United States, Italy and Spain.

CDR1 and CDR2 from the germline V gene are SGHAT and FQDESV (reference sequence). V shed 1 base and J shed 3 bases, with 16 bases lying between them. This CDR3 contains 16 residues. Authors' data handling: Nucleated cell number was recorded as an estimate derived from reference gene primer amplification. Sequenced by immunoSEQ multiplex PCR; TCRdb stores in-frame clones only, minus some. The V and J calls and the clone size are those of that table, but D and trimming were determined from the DNA. The sample gives roughly 200,000 clones, less than 95% of which show up once; 0.76% is in the top ten. The clonotype originates from a man aged 25-45 years with COVID-19, enrolled during active disease. J is TRBJ2-7 and V is TRBV11-1, with D maybe TRBD2 (6 bases). Material for sequencing was peripheral blood. The CDR3 bases are TGTGCCAGCAGCTTAGTGGGGGGTGCGCTTATCTACGAGCAGTACTTC. This gives the protein CASSLVGGALIYEQYF.